The 24 T cell receptor beta chains below were found in one sample sequenced in a study of CD8+ T cells in alopecia areata. The treatment: oral pan-JAK inhibitor, 5-10 mg twice daily. Once RNA had been extracted, it was reverse transcribed into cDNA to act as the sequencing template. Measured with immunoSEQ multiplex PCR; TCRdb has only the in-frame clones, and not every one. The sample includes 100,000 to 140,000 clones, 84% of them seen just once. Source: CD8+ T cells sorted from blood, taken at week 24, from a patient treated with tofacitinib. The receptors stem from a human donor with alopecia areata.

The V gene is TRBV13, the J gene TRBJ2-2; D is unclear. The CDR3 is made up of 16 amino acids. V lost 2 bases and J lost 2, with 12 bases in between. In germline, CDR1 is PRHDT, CDR2 FYEKMQ (reference sequence). The CDR3 DNA follows: TGTGCCAGCAGCTTACTGGGCTACGGAAACACCGGGGAGCTGTTTTTT. Its protein is CASSLLGYGNTGELFF.

The V gene is TRBV6-1, the J gene TRBJ2-7, with D perhaps assigned TRBD1 or TRBD2 (5 bases each). CDR1 MNHNS and CDR2 SASEGT come from the germline V gene. V lost 4 bases and J 4 bases, leaving 17 bases between the germline ends. CDR3 size: 15 residues. CDR3 in DNA: TGTGCCAGCAGTGCCGAGGGGCGAGGTCGATACGAGCAGTACTTC. It specifies CASSAEGRGRYEQYF.

V usage is TRBV6-5 and J usage is TRBJ2-7; D possibly corresponds to TRBD1 (6 bases). This CDR3 has 13 amino acids. Germline CDR1 is MNHEY and CDR2 is SVGAGI. Trimming stripped 2 bases from V and 1 base from J, with 6 bases between. CDR3 DNA sequence: TGTGCCAGCAGTTACGGGACATCCTACGAGCAGTACTTC. Translated, it gives CASSYGTSYEQYF.

The chain links TRBV5-6 to TRBJ1-5; D not certain. Germline V gene lookup returns CDR1 SGHDT and CDR2 YYEEEE. V lost 0 bases, J lost 6 bases, and 13 bases lay in between. This CDR3 region has 15 residues. The CDR3 reads CASSLAGGSVQPQHF. For the CDR3, the DNA is TGTGCCAGCAGCTTGGCGGGAGGATCCGTTCAGCCCCAGCATTTT.

The chain employs TRBV6-5 and TRBJ2-2; tentative D call: TRBD1 (6 bases). CDR1 and CDR2 from the germline V gene are MNHEY and SVGAGI. V lost 2 bases and J 2 bases, leaving 9 bases between the germline ends. This CDR3 is built from 15 residues. The chain's CDR3 is CASSYGGQNTGELFF. CDR3 coding DNA: TGTGCCAGCAGTTACGGGGGACAAAACACCGGGGAGCTGTTTTTT.

V is TRBV21-1 and J is TRBJ2-3; TRBD2 was called by the table and not checked on the DNA. TRBV21-1 is annotated as a pseudogene. The CDR3 runs 15 residues. The CDR3 DNA reads TGTGCCAGCAGCAAACGGGAGGGGACCACAGATACGCAGTATTTT. Translating it yields CASSKREGTTDTQYF.

The J gene is TRBJ1-3, the V gene TRBV5-6, with D possibly TRBD1 on 5 matching bases. Germline CDR1 is SGHDT and CDR2 is YYEEEE. Trimming took 0 bases from V and 2 from J, leaving 15 bases between them. This CDR3 is built from 17 residues. CDR3 nucleotides: TGTGCCAGCAGCTTGGCCGCCGAAGGGGTCACTGGAAACACCATATATTTT. It is translated as CASSLAAEGVTGNTIYF.

Of note for this clone: The same CDR3 can be traced to other DNA sequences in this sample. The chain employs TRBV7-9 and TRBJ2-1; no firm D call. The CDR3 contains 12 residues. V dropped 1 base and J dropped 6 bases, with 4 bases sitting between them. The germline CDR1 and CDR2 sequences are SEHNR and FQNEAQ (reference sequence). The CDR3 sequence is CASSLGRNEQFF. CDR3 coding DNA: TGTGCCAGCAGCTTAGGACGCAATGAGCAGTTCTTC.

This clone was counted a single time. This chain joins TRBV7-2 and TRBJ2-1; D might be TRBD2 (5 bases). This CDR3 comprises 13 residues. Between the trimmed V and J ends, which lost 5 bases and 2 bases, there was a span of 7 bases. Germline V gene lookup returns CDR1 SGHTA and CDR2 FQGNSA. The CDR3 DNA is TGTGCCAGCAGCGGGAGCACCTACAATGAGCAGTTCTTC. It codes for CASSGSTYNEQFF.

The V call is TRBV19, the J call TRBJ2-7; maybe TRBD2 (6 bases). The CDR3 runs 12 residues. Trimming stripped 11 bases from V and 4 bases from J, with 15 bases between. Germline V gene data show CDR1 as LNHDA and CDR2 as SQIVND (reference sequence). The CDR3 spells CARTGEKYEQYF. DNA of the CDR3: TGTGCCCGAACGGGGGAAAAATACGAGCAGTACTTC. Full variable domain (remainder filled in from reference TRBV19 and TRBJ2-7): DGGITQSPKYLFRKEGQNVTLSCEQNLNHDAMYWYRQDPGQGLRLIYYSQIVNDFQKGDIAEGYSVSREKKESFPLTVTSAQKNPTAFYLCARTGEKYEQYFGPGTRLTVT.

The chain employs TRBV29-1 and TRBJ2-1; TRBD1 is a possible D gene (5 bases). Germline values: CDR1 SQVTM, CDR2 ANQGSEA. This CDR3 has 11 amino acids. V was trimmed by 8 bases and J by 5 bases, leaving 10 bases between them. CDR3 loop: CSPAGNNEQFF. The CDR3 region has the DNA TGCAGCCCCGCAGGGAACAATGAGCAGTTCTTC.

This rearrangement joins TRBV29-1 to TRBJ2-1, with D hard to call. The length of the CDR3 is 16 residues. CDR1 and CDR2 (germline): SQVTM, ANQGSEA. The ends were cut back, 0 bases at V and 4 bases at J, with 16 bases in the middle. This chain's CDR3 is CSVEDQFLEKYNEQFF. The CDR3, as DNA: TGCAGCGTTGAAGATCAATTTCTCGAGAAATACAATGAGCAGTTCTTC.

V is TRBV2 and J is TRBJ2-1; the D is unclear. Germline CDR1 reads SNHLY; CDR2 reads FYNNEI. Trimming removed 1 base from V and 7 bases from J, with 14 bases in between. The CDR3 contains 15 residues. The CDR3 DNA sequence: TGTGCCAGCAGTGAAGAAGCACCCCCGTGGAATGAGCAGTTCTTC. It encodes CASSEEAPPWNEQFF.

The chain uses TRBV10-2 and TRBJ2-5, with TRBD1 identical over 9 bases. Germline lookup yields CDR1 WSHSY and CDR2 SAAADI. The CDR3 is made up of 16 amino acids. V shed 3 bases, J shed 5 bases, and the junction held 10 bases outside the gene matches. CDR3 in amino acids: CASSDPGTGKGETQYF. The CDR3 region has the DNA TGCGCCAGCAGTGACCCCGGGACAGGGAAGGGTGAGACCCAGTACTTC.

This sequence joins TRBV5-1 and TRBJ2-5; TRBD2 might be the D (7 bases). This CDR3 region has 15 residues. V gave up 0 bases and J gave up 4 bases, with 13 bases separating them. Germline V gene sequence: CDR1 SGHRS, CDR2 YFSETQ. This CDR3 is CASSLEGGARETQYF. For the CDR3, the DNA is TGCGCCAGCAGCTTGGAAGGGGGGGCCAGAGAGACCCAGTACTTC.

V and J are TRBV19 and TRBJ1-5; no firm D call. V was clipped by 9 bases and J by 5 bases, with 17 bases between them. The CDR3 spans 14 residues. Germline loops: CDR1 LNHDA, CDR2 SQIVND (reference sequence). The CDR3 loop reads CASRAGSYYQPQHF. The CDR3, as DNA: TGTGCCAGCCGAGCGGGGTCTTACTATCAGCCCCAGCATTTT.

This sequence joins TRBV6-5 and TRBJ2-7; D remains unclear. The CDR3 consists of 12 residues. Germline V gene lookup returns CDR1 MNHEY and CDR2 SVGAGI. Deletions cut 0 bases from V and 7 bases from J, with 7 bases between. CDR3 DNA sequence: TGTGCCAGCAGTTACTCCCCGTGGGAGCAGTACTTC. Translation: CASSYSPWEQYF.

CDR3 bases: TGTGCCAGCAGCTCCCGGAGGTTCTACGAGCAGTACTTC. Its translation is CASSSRRFYEQYF. The chain has TRBV7-2 and TRBJ2-7; perhaps TRBD2 as D (5 bases). Germline V CDR1 and CDR2: SGHTA, FQGNSA. Trimming left V 4 bases short and J 3 bases short, with 10 bases between. This CDR3 is 13 amino acids long.

About this clone: Other DNA sequences in the same sample also yield this CDR3. This chain links TRBV6-5 with TRBJ2-7; 7 positions agree with TRBD1. V was pared by 0 bases and J by 4 bases, with 0 bases of the junction left unmatched. This CDR3 contains 13 residues. The germline V gene has CDR1 MNHEY and CDR2 SVGAGI. Here the CDR3 DNA reads TGTGCCAGCAGTTACTCGACAGGGTACGAGCAGTACTTC. This sequence encodes CASSYSTGYEQYF.

The sample holds one count of this clone. The chain couples TRBV7-9 to TRBJ2-5, with D unclear. Germline lookup yields CDR1 SEHNR and CDR2 FQNEAQ (reference sequence). The CDR3 sequence is 14 residues long. Deletions cut 2 bases from V and 5 bases from J, with 12 bases between. The CDR3 nucleotides are TGTGCCAGCAGCTTACTGGCGCAGAGGGAGACCCAGTACTTC. Translating it yields CASSLLAQRETQYF.

V and J are TRBV6-1 and TRBJ2-5; no firm D call. Germline CDR1 and CDR2: MNHNS and SASEGT. V dropped 6 bases and J dropped 5 bases, with 10 bases sitting between them. The CDR3 runs to 12 residues. CDR3 bases: TGTGCCAGCAGGGCCCCCCGGGAGACCCAGTACTTC. It yields the protein CASRAPRETQYF.

The gene calls are TRBV29-1 and TRBJ2-7, with D possibly TRBD2 on 5 matching bases. Germline CDR1 SQVTM, CDR2 ANQGSEA. Trimming removed 4 bases from V and 2 bases from J, with 12 bases in between. This CDR3 is 13 amino acids long. CDR3 coding DNA: TGCAGCGTTGCTAGCTCGGCAGCCTACGAGCAGTACTTC. Translated: CSVASSAAYEQYF.

The rearrangement uses TRBV28 and TRBJ2-3; 8 bases are a match to TRBD2. This CDR3 region has 18 residues. Per the germline V gene, CDR1 is MDHEN and CDR2 is SYDVKM. The V gene end was trimmed by 4 bases and the J gene end by 1 base; junction bases not matched to a gene: 13. As DNA, the CDR3 is TGTGCCAGCAGTTCCACTTCTATAGCGGGGCCCTGCACAGATACGCAGTATTTT. Translation gives CASSSTSIAGPCTDTQYF.

V and J are TRBV11-2 and TRBJ2-7; 8 bases are a match to TRBD1. Per the germline V gene, CDR1 is SGHAT and CDR2 is FQNNGV. The J segment lost 1 base and the V segment lost 1 base, leaving 3 bases of the junction unmatched. The CDR3 consists of 15 residues. The CDR3, as DNA: TGTGCCAGCAGCTTAGCCCGGACAGGGTCCTACGAGCAGTACTTC. The encoded protein is CASSLARTGSYEQYF.